These 32 T cell receptor beta chains originate from one sample sequenced in a study of blood T cells in healthy people across ages. Through a sample-barcoded 5' primer and a J-beta primer mix, a second PCR was run for roughly 6 to 12 cycles. MiXCR was run by TCRdb on the 5' RACE reads, yielding one entry per CDR3 protein. The sample lists fewer than 600,000 distinct CDR3 sequences; about 27% were seen once. These sequences were also reported in another study, on T cells of mothers and their children.

Sequencing was performed on blood. The receptors were sampled from a boy aged 2 to 10 in good health.

Turning to this clonotype: Its ends do not fully match the called genes, so a read error is possible. The rearrangement uses TRBV12-3 or TRBV12-4 and TRBJ2-1; 11 nucleotides match TRBD1. The CDR3 spans 19 residues. The CDR3 loop is CASSGTGTGGKGSYNERFF. As DNA, the CDR3 is TGTGCCAGCAGTGGGACCGGGACAGGGGGTAAGGGCTCCTACAATGAGCGGTTCTTC.

J is TRBJ2-1 and V is TRBV30; D gene unclear. The tail of the sequence fits TRBJ2-5 better, so the J call may be wrong. CDR1 is GTSNPN, CDR2 SVGIG, per germline (reference sequence). CDR3 length equals 10 residues. As DNA, the CDR3 is TGTGCCTGGAGTGAGGAGACCCAGTACTTC. This encodes CAWSEETQYF.

This clonotype has more than one count but fewer than ten. The chain is built from TRBV27 and TRBJ2-2, with D unresolved. Trimming took off 5 bases at V and 6 bases at J, with 13 bases between the two ends. Germline V gene data show CDR1 as MNHEY and CDR2 as SMNVEV (reference sequence). The CDR3 has 14 residues. CDR3 protein: CASSIFSPPGELFF. CDR3 in DNA: TGTGCCAGCAGTATTTTTAGCCCCCCCGGGGAGCTGTTTTTT.

CDR3 in DNA: TGTGCCAGCAGCTTCGAGCGGGGGGTCTACAATGAGCAGTTCTTC. It codes for CASSFERGVYNEQFF. This chain uses TRBV11-2 with TRBJ2-1; 9 nucleotides match TRBD2. Germline V gene sequence: CDR1 SGHAT, CDR2 FQNNGV. There are 15 residues in the CDR3. Trimming cost V 3 bases and J 3 bases; bases outside gene matches: 3. Full variable domain (remainder filled in from reference TRBV11-2 and TRBJ2-1): EAGVAQSPRYKIIEKRQSVAFWCNPISGHATLYWYQQILGQGPKLLIQFQNNGVVDDSQLPKDRFSAERLKGVDSTLKIQPAKLEDSAVYLCASSFERGVYNEQFFGPGTRLTVL.

The rearrangement joins TRBV4-3 to TRBJ2-3, with 9 positions matching TRBD2. The germline gives CDR1 LGHNA, CDR2 YSLEER. Germline trimming cut 9 bases from V and 4 bases from J; bases unmatched to any gene: 14. This CDR3 has 16 amino acids. The CDR3 here is CARAPMVSGRSDTQYF. In DNA, the CDR3 is TGCGCCAGAGCCCCCATGGTTAGCGGGAGATCAGATACGCAGTATTTT.

This clonotype has a handful of counts. The chain uses TRBV10-3 and TRBJ2-5; 9 bases align to TRBD1. The germline V gene encodes CDR1 ENHRY and CDR2 SYGVKD. The CDR3 totals 14 residues. Unmatched junction bases numbered 4, after V lost 6 bases and J lost 2 bases. CDR3 protein: CAIRPGQGQETQYF. CDR3 DNA sequence: TGTGCCATCAGGCCGGGACAGGGACAAGAGACCCAGTACTTC.

In its sample, this clonotype was seen a few times. The chain is built from TRBV7-2 and TRBJ2-1; TRBD2 might be the D (5 bases). The germline gives CDR1 SGHTA, CDR2 FQGNSA. Trimming shortened V by 3 bases and J by 0 bases, and 12 bases separated the two germline ends. The CDR3 contains 16 residues. CDR3 DNA: TGTGCCAGCAGCTTCTACACGGGAAGCTCCTACAATGAGCAGTTCTTC. Its protein product is CASSFYTGSSYNEQFF.

This clonotype was seen only a few times. The chain carries TRBV6-5 and TRBJ1-1, with 7 bases matching TRBD1. CDR1 MNHEY and CDR2 SVGAGI come from the germline V gene. This CDR3 region has 17 residues. Unmatched junction bases numbered 18, after V lost 6 bases and J lost 5 bases. CDR3 sequence (DNA): TGTGCCAGCAGGAAAAAGGGCAATACAGGGGTAGGGACTGAAGCTTTCTTT. As protein: CASRKKGNTGVGTEAFF.

The rearrangement uses TRBV5-1 and TRBJ2-7; tentative D call: TRBD2 (5 bases). The CDR3 is 12 amino acids. Germline V gene data show CDR1 as SGHRS and CDR2 as YFSETQ. The V and J ends lost 5 bases and 3 bases respectively, with 9 bases between them. Here the CDR3 DNA reads TGCGCCAGCAGGGAGGATTTCTACGAGCAGTACTTC. Translation gives CASREDFYEQYF.

This clonotype was seen a handful of times. V gene TRBV27 combines with J gene TRBJ2-5, with D unclear. TRBJ2-1 matches the DNA end more closely, so the J call is doubtful. The length of the CDR3 is 12 residues. Germline V CDR1 and CDR2: MNHEY, SMNVEV (reference sequence). Written as DNA, the CDR3 is TGTGCCAGCAGACCCGTAGGCGGTGAGCAGTTCTTC. Translated: CASRPVGGEQFF.

This clonotype was detected a few times. The chain links TRBV12-3 or TRBV12-4 to TRBJ2-5, with TRBD2 as a possible D gene (5 bases). The J call is in doubt because the DNA end fits TRBJ2-7 better. The CDR3 extends over 14 amino acids. The CDR3 DNA is TGTGCCAGCAGTCGGGGTGACCCAAGCTACGAGCAGTACTTC. Translated: CASSRGDPSYEQYF.

The chain combines TRBV7-9 with TRBJ1-4, with 8 bases aligning to TRBD1. The germline CDR1 and CDR2 sequences are SEHNR and FQNEAQ (reference sequence). The CDR3 runs to 16 residues. The trim removed 4 bases at V and 6 bases at J, leaving 10 bases unmatched. The chain's CDR3 is CASSSVAGTGDEKLFF. For the CDR3, the DNA is TGTGCCAGCAGCTCTGTAGCCGGGACAGGAGATGAAAAACTGTTTTTT.

The chain combines TRBV9 with TRBJ2-1; 13 nucleotides agree with TRBD2. Judging by the DNA end, TRBJ2-5 fits better; the J call may be wrong. CDR1 and CDR2 (germline): SGDLS, YYNGEE. This CDR3 is built from 16 residues. The CDR3 DNA sequence: TGTGCCAGCAGCGGAGGACTAGCGGGAGTTAAGGAGACCCAGTACTTC. Residues: CASSGGLAGVKETQYF.

This sequence joins TRBV29-1 and TRBJ2-7; 7 bases are shared with TRBD1. CDR1 SQVTM and CDR2 ANQGSEA come from the germline V gene. Trimming cost V 4 bases and J 2 bases; bases outside gene matches: 11. The length of the CDR3 is 15 residues. The CDR3 loop reads CSVGDWTGLTYEQYF. The CDR3 DNA sequence: TGCAGCGTTGGGGATTGGACAGGCCTAACCTACGAGCAGTACTTC.

The V call is TRBV6-5, the J call TRBJ1-6; 7 positions agree with TRBD1. Germline V gene sequence: CDR1 MNHEY, CDR2 SVGAGI. This CDR3 comprises 19 residues. The ends lost 0 bases at V and 4 bases at J; junction bases unmatched: 12. The CDR3 is CASSYSGTAGQAYNSPLHF. For the CDR3, the DNA is TGTGCCAGCAGTTACTCGGGGACAGCAGGTCAAGCGTATAATTCACCCCTCCACTTT.

This chain links TRBV5-1 with TRBJ2-5, with no clear D. Trimming removed 0 bases at V and 1 base at J, with 7 bases between. Germline V lookup: CDR1 SGHRS, CDR2 YFSETQ. This CDR3 comprises 14 residues. CDR3 sequence: CASSLASVQETQYF. The CDR3 region has the DNA TGCGCCAGCAGCTTGGCGTCGGTCCAAGAGACCCAGTACTTC.

V gene TRBV6-2 or TRBV6-3 combines with J gene TRBJ2-1; D is possibly TRBD2 (6 bases). V shed 6 bases and J shed 1 base, with 22 bases lying between them. The CDR3 contains 18 residues. Germline V CDR1 and CDR2: MNHEY, SVGEGT. DNA of the CDR3: TGTGCCAGCAGCCCAACTAGCCCATACTCTCGTTCCTACAATGAGCAGTTCTTC. It translates to CASSPTSPYSRSYNEQFF.

This chain uses TRBV10-3 with TRBJ1-1; D unclear. V lost 6 bases to trimming and J lost 6 bases, with 8 bases between them. The CDR3 has 11 residues. Germline CDR1 is ENHRY and CDR2 is SYGVKD. CDR3 sequence (DNA): TGTGCCATCAGGGGAGGCTCTGAAGCTTTCTTT. This codes for CAIRGGSEAFF.

This chain uses TRBV14 with TRBJ2-7; 7 nucleotides line up with TRBD1. V trimming: 5 bases; J trimming: 0 bases; junction bases outside the gene matches: 7. The CDR3 extends over 15 amino acids. CDR1 is SGHDN and CDR2 is FVKESK in the germline V gene. In DNA form, the CDR3 reads TGTGCCAGCAGCGAGATGGACAGGTTCTCCTACGAGCAGTACTTC. This encodes CASSEMDRFSYEQYF.

This clonotype showed up just a few times. This sequence joins TRBV6-2 or TRBV6-3 and TRBJ1-1, with a tentative D call TRBD1 (5 bases). Germline V gene data show CDR1 as MNHEY and CDR2 as SVGEGT. Trimming cost V 6 bases and J 5 bases, with 10 bases left between them. The CDR3 contains 12 residues. CDR3 protein: CASRLAGTEAFF. In DNA, the CDR3 is TGTGCCAGCAGACTAGCAGGGACTGAAGCTTTCTTT.

The chain uses TRBV7-2 and TRBJ1-2; D ambiguous. The V end lost 2 bases, the J end lost 3 bases, and 16 bases lay between the germline ends. The CDR3 consists of 16 residues. CDR1 is SGHTA and CDR2 is FQGNSA in the germline V gene. The CDR3 reads CASSLLAAIHYYGYTF. For the CDR3, the DNA is TGTGCCAGCAGCTTATTGGCGGCCATACACTACTATGGCTACACCTTC.

This chain uses TRBV3-1 with TRBJ2-5, with D tentatively TRBD1 or TRBD2 (5 bases each). The length of the CDR3 is 16 residues. The germline V gene encodes CDR1 LGHDT and CDR2 YNNKEL (reference sequence). V lost 0 bases and J lost 4, with 15 bases in between. This CDR3 reads CASSQERGVILETQYF. In DNA, the CDR3 is TGTGCCAGCAGCCAAGAAAGAGGGGTAATTCTAGAGACCCAGTACTTC.

The CDR3 bases are TGTGCCAGCAGGGCCGCCAATTCCGGCGCCCTTGAAGCTTTCTTT. This encodes CASRAANSGALEAFF. The V call is TRBV12-3 or TRBV12-4, the J call TRBJ1-1, with no clear D. V gave up 6 bases and J gave up 7 bases, with 21 bases separating them. The CDR3 has 15 residues.

To note about this clonotype: At one end, the junction sequence differs from germline, possibly due to a read error. The chain is built from TRBV2 and TRBJ2-7; D might be TRBD2 (5 bases). The CDR3 totals 12 residues. Germline lookup yields CDR1 SNHLY and CDR2 FYNNEI. The CDR3 DNA is TGTGCCAGCAGTGAAGTTCCGACGGGATACTCATTC. It yields the protein CASSEVPTGYSF.

The genes are TRBV7-2 and TRBJ1-4; possibly TRBD1 for D (5 bases). CDR1 and CDR2 (germline): SGHTA, FQGNSA. This CDR3 spans 12 amino acids. Trimming cost V 2 bases and J 10 bases, with 8 bases left between them. CDR3 DNA: TGTGCCAGCAGCTTATGGCAGGGAAAACTGTTTTTT. Protein product: CASSLWQGKLFF.

This chain uses TRBV5-1 with TRBJ2-5; 9 positions match TRBD2. Germline loops: CDR1 SGHRS, CDR2 YFSETQ. This CDR3 has 14 residues. J was trimmed by 6 bases and V by 4 bases; bases with no gene match: 7. The CDR3 is CASSPGTSQQTQYF. CDR3 DNA: TGCGCCAGCAGCCCTGGGACTAGCCAGCAGACCCAGTACTTC. Variable domain in full (rest from reference TRBV5-1 and TRBJ2-5): KAGVTQTPRYLIKTRGQQVTLSCSPISGHRSVSWYQQTPGQGLQFLFEYFSETQRNKGNFPGRFSGRQFSNSRSEMNVSTLELGDSALYLCASSPGTSQQTQYFGPGTRLLVL.

In this sample, this clonotype turned up a few times. V and J are TRBV4-2 and TRBJ1-4; 9 bases line up with TRBD1. With 1 base clipped from V and 7 bases from J, the junction kept 7 bases outside the gene matches. The CDR3 extends over 16 amino acids. CDR1 LGHNA and CDR2 YNFKEQ come from the germline V gene. The CDR3 protein is CASSQVGGQGGEKLFF. The CDR3 nucleotides are TGTGCCAGCAGCCAAGTAGGGGGACAGGGCGGTGAAAAACTGTTTTTT.

There are a few counts of this clonotype. The genes are TRBV9 and TRBJ1-1, with D possibly matching TRBD1 (6 bases). Trimming left V 2 bases short and J 5 bases short, with 10 bases between. Germline V gives CDR1 SGDLS, CDR2 YYNGEE. The CDR3 contains 13 residues. The DNA of the CDR3 is TGTGCCAGCAGCGTCGGGACACTGACTGAAGCTTTCTTT. Its protein is CASSVGTLTEAFF.

This clonotype turned up a few times. The gene calls are TRBV7-8 and TRBJ2-7, with 7 bases fitting TRBD1. This CDR3 spans 15 amino acids. The V gene end was trimmed by 7 bases and the J gene end by 5 bases; junction bases not matched to a gene: 14. From germline, CDR1 is SGHVS and CDR2 FQNEAQ. The CDR3, as DNA: TGTGCCAGCACCACAAGGGGACAGATGTACCACGAGCAGTACTTC. The encoded protein is CASTTRGQMYHEQYF.

The chain recombines TRBV4-1 with TRBJ2-5; tentatively, D is TRBD2 (6 bases). The CDR3 has 15 amino acids. Germline V gives CDR1 MGHRA, CDR2 YSYEKL. The ends were cut back, 2 bases at V and 4 bases at J, with 14 bases in the middle. The CDR3 loop reads CASSQLPLGGETQYF. The CDR3, as DNA: TGCGCCAGCAGCCAACTGCCATTGGGGGGAGAGACCCAGTACTTC.

This rearrangement joins TRBV7-8 to TRBJ1-2, with D possibly matching TRBD1 (6 bases). Germline V gene sequence: CDR1 SGHVS, CDR2 FQNEAQ. This CDR3 has 15 residues. Deletions cut 1 base from V and 8 bases from J, with 17 bases between. The CDR3 sequence: CASSLGVQRQAGYTF. The CDR3 DNA reads as TGTGCCAGCAGCTTAGGGGTTCAGAGACAGGCCGGCTACACCTTC.

The chain is built from TRBV4-1 and TRBJ1-5; no clear D. From germline, CDR1 is MGHRA and CDR2 YSYEKL. The CDR3 sequence is 16 residues long. Trimming pared 0 bases from V and 6 bases from J, leaving 15 bases between. The CDR3 sequence: CASSQEVVPSGQPQHF. In DNA, the CDR3 is TGCGCCAGCAGCCAAGAAGTCGTCCCCTCGGGTCAGCCCCAGCATTTT.